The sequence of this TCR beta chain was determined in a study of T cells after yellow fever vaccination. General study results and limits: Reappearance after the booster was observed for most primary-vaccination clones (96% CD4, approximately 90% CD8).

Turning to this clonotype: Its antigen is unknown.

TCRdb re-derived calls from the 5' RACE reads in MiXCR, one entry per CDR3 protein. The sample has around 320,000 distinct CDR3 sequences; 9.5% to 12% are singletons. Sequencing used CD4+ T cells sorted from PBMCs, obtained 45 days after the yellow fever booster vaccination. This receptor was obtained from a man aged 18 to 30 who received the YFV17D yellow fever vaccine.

CDR3: CATSDRGAATDTQYF. CDR3 DNA sequence: TGTGCCACCAGTGATCGGGGGGCCGCCACAGATACGCAGTATTTT. This rearrangement joins TRBV24-1 to TRBJ2-3, with D tentatively TRBD2 (7 bases). V was shortened by 3 bases and J by 2 bases, with 11 bases between the two germline ends. The CDR3 sequence is 15 residues long. Germline values: CDR1 KGHDR, CDR2 SFDVKD.